The 28 T cell receptor beta chains in this list originate from one sample, sequenced in a study of CD8+CD57+ T cells in acquired aplastic anemia. Only patients with CD8+CD57+ cell expansion on flow cytometry were chosen for sequencing. Investigators profiled TCR beta VDJ and CDR3 from genomic DNA template. TCRdb used MiXCR to reprocess the reads, holding one entry per CDR3 protein. The sample shows 150,000 to 180,000 distinct CDR3 sequences, about 48% of them seen only once. Specimen: sorted CD4+, CD8+, or CD8+CD57+ T cells (not recorded which) from PBMCs. These receptors all stem from a human donor with aplastic anemia.

In this sample, this clonotype turned up a few times. The chain links TRBV18 to TRBJ2-3, with D perhaps matching TRBD1 or TRBD2 (5 bases each). Germline lookup yields CDR1 KGHSH and CDR2 LQKENI. CDR3 size: 15 residues. Trimming removed 0 bases from V and 4 bases from J, with 11 bases in between. The DNA for the CDR3 is TGTGCCAGCTCACCACCAGGGACCGAAGCAGATACGCAGTATTTT. Translation: CASSPPGTEADTQYF.

The genes are TRBV19 and TRBJ2-5; perhaps TRBD2 as D (6 bases). Germline V gene lookup returns CDR1 LNHDA and CDR2 SQIVND (reference sequence). V lost 3 bases and J lost 4, with 12 bases in between. This CDR3 comprises 14 residues. In DNA, the CDR3 is TGTGCCAGTAGTATCGAGGACGGGGGAGAGACCCAGTACTTC. Residues: CASSIEDGGETQYF.

This chain connects TRBV9 to TRBJ1-6, with D possibly being TRBD1 (6 bases). CDR3 length: 14 amino acids. The germline gives CDR1 SGDLS, CDR2 YYNGEE. V shed 4 bases and J shed 6 bases, with 11 bases lying between them. As DNA, the CDR3 is TGTGCCAGCAGCACAGGACAGTTTAATTCACCCCTCCACTTT. Amino acid sequence: CASSTGQFNSPLHF. Drawing the rest from reference TRBV9 and TRBJ1-6, the complete variable domain is DSGVTQTPKHLITATGQRVTLRCSPRSGDLSVYWYQQSLDQGLQFLIQYYNGEERAKGNILERFSAQQFPDLHSELNLSSLELGDSALYFCASSTGQFNSPLHFGNGTRLTVT.

This clonotype was found a few times. The chain recombines TRBV27 with TRBJ1-1; no clear D gene. The ends were cut back, 8 bases at V and 10 bases at J, with 29 bases in the middle. Germline V gene lookup returns CDR1 MNHEY and CDR2 SMNVEV (reference sequence). The CDR3 sequence is 16 residues long. The CDR3 spells CASRSSDGYELSGAFF. DNA for the CDR3: TGTGCCAGCCGATCCTCTGACGGCTATGAACTGTCTGGAGCTTTCTTT.

This clonotype was detected ten times or more. This sequence joins TRBV2 and TRBJ2-1; D is unclear. Trimming took 6 bases from V and 9 from J, leaving 15 bases between them. The germline V gene has CDR1 SNHLY and CDR2 FYNNEI. This CDR3 spans 13 amino acids. The CDR3 nucleotides read TGTGCCAGCAGCTCCTGGGTATCAGTTGAGCAGTTCTTC. Translated: CASSSWVSVEQFF.

This clonotype was counted ten times or more. The J gene is TRBJ2-5, the V gene TRBV4-1, with D possibly called TRBD1 or TRBD2 (6 bases each). This CDR3 is 15 amino acids long. V lost 0 bases, J lost 2 bases, and 10 bases lay in between. Germline assignment: CDR1 MGHRA and CDR2 YSYEKL. CDR3 amino acids: CASSQDRGDQETQYF. CDR3 DNA sequence: TGCGCCAGCAGCCAAGATAGGGGGGATCAAGAGACCCAGTACTTC.

This clonotype was counted only a few times. The chain uses TRBV12-3 or TRBV12-4 and TRBJ1-5; D is undetermined. The CDR3 totals 14 residues. V lost 5 bases, J lost 9 bases, and 17 bases lay in between. The CDR3 region has the DNA TGTGCCAGCAGTCCCACAGCATTCAATGGGCCCCAGCATTTT. Encoded protein: CASSPTAFNGPQHF.

This sequence joins TRBV10-3 and TRBJ1-2; D not resolved. Germline values: CDR1 ENHRY, CDR2 SYGVKD. The ends were cut back, 10 bases at V and 4 bases at J, with 16 bases in the middle. The CDR3 totals 13 residues. CDR3 in DNA: TGTGCCAGTGGTGAGCAGGAGACCTATGGCTACACCTTC. Translated, it gives CASGEQETYGYTF.

In the case of this clonotype: A much larger clone lies one base from this, so it may be a read error. It is unclear where the CDR3 begins or ends on the DNA, so no DNA is shown, and the CDR3 is as TCRdb lists it. The chain joins TRBV6-1 to TRBJ2-7. Counting both end residues, the CDR3 totals 16 amino acids. The germline V gene encodes CDR1 MNHNS and CDR2 SASEGT. This CDR3 reads CASSESFGAGTYERYF.

The V and J genes are TRBV7-3 and TRBJ2-1; tentatively, D is TRBD1 (5 bases). V lost 5 bases and J lost 8, with 22 bases in between. CDR3 length equals 16 residues. The V gene's germline CDR1 is SGHTA and CDR2 FQGTGA. CDR3 amino acids: CASSAWAGISFDEQFF. As DNA, the CDR3 is TGTGCCAGCAGCGCTTGGGCAGGGATATCGTTCGATGAGCAGTTCTTC.

V and J are TRBV11-1 and TRBJ2-3; 7 nucleotides align to TRBD2. The V gene end was trimmed by 8 bases and the J gene end by 4 bases; junction bases not matched to a gene: 15. Germline assignment: CDR1 SGHAT and CDR2 FQDESV (reference sequence). CDR3 length: 16 residues. CDR3 DNA: TGTGCCAGCGTTCCCGTAGGGCGGGGGAGGCCAGATACGCAGTATTTT. It codes for CASVPVGRGRPDTQYF.

The rearrangement uses TRBV7-2 and TRBJ2-7; D is ambiguous. Looked up from germline, CDR1 is SGHTA and CDR2 is FQGNSA. The ends were cut back, 5 bases at V and 6 bases at J, with 11 bases in the middle. This CDR3 region has 12 residues. CDR3 sequence (DNA): TGTGCCAGCAGCCTTCTTGGTATCGAGCAGTACTTC. Translated: CASSLLGIEQYF.

This clonotype was seen at least ten times. The chain has TRBV7-6 and TRBJ2-7; D is unresolved. Germline V gene data show CDR1 as SGHVS and CDR2 as FNYEAQ. This CDR3 comprises 14 residues. Deletions cut 1 base from V and 2 bases from J, with 9 bases between. In nucleotides, the CDR3 is TGTGCCAGCAGCTTAGGTGGGAAGACCTACGAGCAGTACTTC. Translated: CASSLGGKTYEQYF.

The chain has TRBV11-2 and TRBJ2-7, with D possibly being TRBD1 or TRBD2 (5 bases each). The CDR3 spans 17 residues. Germline V gene sequence: CDR1 SGHAT, CDR2 FQNNGV. V dropped 5 bases and J dropped 0 bases, with 20 bases sitting between them. DNA for the CDR3: TGTGCCAGCAGCCGCCCTGGGTTAAGGGGACGCTCCTACGAGCAGTACTTC. It yields the protein CASSRPGLRGRSYEQYF. Full variable domain (remainder filled in from reference TRBV11-2 and TRBJ2-7): EAGVAQSPRYKIIEKRQSVAFWCNPISGHATLYWYQQILGQGPKLLIQFQNNGVVDDSQLPKDRFSAERLKGVDSTLKIQPAKLEDSAVYLCASSRPGLRGRSYEQYFGPGTRLTVT.

The chain couples TRBV7-9 to TRBJ1-2, with D tentatively TRBD1 (6 bases). Trimming shortened V by 3 bases and J by 4 bases, and 9 bases separated the two germline ends. The CDR3 sequence is 13 residues long. Germline lookup yields CDR1 SEHNR and CDR2 FQNEAQ (reference sequence). The CDR3 sequence is CASSLGGPYGYTF. For the CDR3, the DNA is TGTGCCAGCAGCTTGGGGGGGCCCTATGGCTACACCTTC. Using reference TRBV7-9 and TRBJ1-2 for the parts outside the CDR3, the full variable domain is DTGVSQNPRHKITKRGQNVTFRCDPISEHNRLYWYRQTLGQGPEFLTYFQNEAQLEKSRLLSDRFSAERPKGSFSTLEIQRTEQGDSAMYLCASSLGGPYGYTFGSGTRLTVV.

DNA of the CDR3: TGTGCCAGCAGCGTAGGGGGAGGAGAAGGCACAGATACGCAGTATTTT. As protein: CASSVGGGEGTDTQYF. V gene TRBV9 combines with J gene TRBJ2-3; weak D call: TRBD2 (6 bases). Germline loops: CDR1 SGDLS, CDR2 YYNGEE. CDR3 size: 16 residues. V was trimmed by 0 bases and J by 1 base, leaving 12 bases between them.

This clonotype was counted a few times. The V gene is TRBV2, the J gene TRBJ2-7; 9 bases align to TRBD2. V lost 5 bases and J lost 2; bases outside the gene matches: 4. The CDR3 extends over 14 amino acids. Germline V lookup: CDR1 SNHLY, CDR2 FYNNEI. The CDR3, as DNA: TGTGCCAGCAGTCCGACTAGCGGCACCTACGAGCAGTACTTC. As protein: CASSPTSGTYEQYF. The full variable domain, rest sourced from reference TRBV2 and TRBJ2-7, is EPEVTQTPSHQVTQMGQEVILRCVPISNHLYFYWYRQILGQKVEFLVSFYNNEISEKSEIFDDQFSVERPDGSNFTLKIRSTKLEDSAMYFCASSPTSGTYEQYFGPGTRLTVT.

This chain links TRBV3-1 with TRBJ1-2; 7 bases are shared with TRBD1. CDR3 length: 17 residues. Germline CDR1 reads LGHDT; CDR2 reads YNNKEL (reference sequence). V was clipped by 1 base and J by 1 base; unmatched bases: 9. The CDR3 nucleotides read TGTGCCAGCAGCCAAGGAAGCAGGGGGACCCTTAACTATGGCTACACCTTC. It codes for CASSQGSRGTLNYGYTF.

The rearrangement links TRBV2 to TRBJ2-1; 10 bases align to TRBD2. The ends lost 3 bases at V and 5 bases at J; junction bases unmatched: 1. The CDR3 contains 14 residues. CDR1 SNHLY and CDR2 FYNNEI come from the germline V gene. Here the CDR3 DNA reads TGTGCCAGCAGTGATGGACTAGCGGACAATGAGCAGTTCTTC. Translation: CASSDGLADNEQFF.

The chain links TRBV24-1 to TRBJ2-3; no firm D call. CDR3 length: 9 amino acids. CDR1 KGHDR and CDR2 SFDVKD come from the germline V gene. The ends were cut back, 10 bases at V and 10 bases at J, with 8 bases in the middle. CDR3 sequence: CATVRAQYF. Here the CDR3 DNA reads TGTGCCACTGTTCGGGCGCAGTATTTT.

V and J are TRBV9 and TRBJ2-3; 8 bases map to TRBD1. CDR1 and CDR2 from the germline V gene are SGDLS and YYNGEE. V was pared by 3 bases and J by 1 base, with 4 bases of the junction left unmatched. The CDR3 is 15 amino acids. In DNA form, the CDR3 reads TGTGCCAGCAGCGAACAGGGGGGAGGCACAGATACGCAGTATTTT. It specifies CASSEQGGGTDTQYF.

V is TRBV25-1 and J is TRBJ2-7; possibly TRBD2 for D (5 bases). Germline CDR1 is MGHDK and CDR2 is SYGVNS. V shed 6 bases and J shed 3 bases, with 12 bases lying between them. The CDR3 is made up of 13 amino acids. CDR3 residues: CASSPRLSYEQYF. The CDR3 DNA follows: TGTGCCAGCAGCCCACGACTAAGCTACGAGCAGTACTTC.

This chain connects TRBV12-3 or TRBV12-4 to TRBJ2-7; D gene unclear. Between the trimmed V and J ends, which lost 7 bases and 0 bases, there was a span of 13 bases. The CDR3 has 14 residues. The DNA for the CDR3 is TGTGCCAGCACCCGAAGTGAATACTCCTACGAGCAGTACTTC. Amino acid sequence: CASTRSEYSYEQYF.

Many counts were recorded for this clonotype. V usage is TRBV5-6 and J usage is TRBJ2-5; possibly TRBD1 for D (5 bases). Germline V gene data show CDR1 as SGHDT and CDR2 as YYEEEE. The CDR3 sequence is 12 residues long. Deletions cut 6 bases from V and 4 bases from J, with 10 bases between. DNA for the CDR3: TGTGCCAGCACCCAGGGTGTAGAGACCCAGTACTTC. It specifies CASTQGVETQYF.

This clonotype was seen many times. In DNA form, the CDR3 reads TGTGCCACCAGCAGCCGACTAGCGGAGGGGCAAGAGACCCAGTACTTC. The encoded protein is CATSSRLAEGQETQYF. The chain carries TRBV15 and TRBJ2-5, with TRBD2 matching 9 bases. This CDR3 contains 16 residues. Trimming removed 3 bases from V and 2 bases from J; junction bases left unmatched: 7. Per germline, CDR1 LNHNV and CDR2 YYDKDF (reference sequence).

V and J are TRBV20-1 and TRBJ2-7; a possible D gene is TRBD1 (6 bases). CDR3 length equals 14 residues. V lost 5 bases and J 2 bases, leaving 16 bases between the germline ends. CDR1 is DFQATT, CDR2 SNEGSKA, per germline (reference sequence). CDR3 in amino acids: CSARGQITAYEQYF. The CDR3, as DNA: TGCAGTGCTCGAGGACAGATTACTGCCTACGAGCAGTACTTC.

This clonotype was observed at least ten times. The chain has TRBV24-1 and TRBJ1-1; D not certain. V was shortened by 3 bases and J by 1 base, with 14 bases between the two germline ends. The CDR3 length is 16 residues. Germline assignment: CDR1 KGHDR and CDR2 SFDVKD. The CDR3 nucleotides read TGTGCCACCAGTGATGACGGAGGAGTGGAGAACACTGAAGCTTTCTTT. It translates to CATSDDGGVENTEAFF.

The chain links TRBV7-6 to TRBJ1-3; a possible D gene is TRBD1 (6 bases). CDR1 and CDR2 (germline): SGHVS, FNYEAQ. The CDR3 spans 14 residues. V lost 6 bases and J lost 4, with 13 bases in between. Written as DNA, the CDR3 is TGTGCCAGCAGGCCCGGGGACATAGGAAACACCATATATTTT. This encodes CASRPGDIGNTIYF.